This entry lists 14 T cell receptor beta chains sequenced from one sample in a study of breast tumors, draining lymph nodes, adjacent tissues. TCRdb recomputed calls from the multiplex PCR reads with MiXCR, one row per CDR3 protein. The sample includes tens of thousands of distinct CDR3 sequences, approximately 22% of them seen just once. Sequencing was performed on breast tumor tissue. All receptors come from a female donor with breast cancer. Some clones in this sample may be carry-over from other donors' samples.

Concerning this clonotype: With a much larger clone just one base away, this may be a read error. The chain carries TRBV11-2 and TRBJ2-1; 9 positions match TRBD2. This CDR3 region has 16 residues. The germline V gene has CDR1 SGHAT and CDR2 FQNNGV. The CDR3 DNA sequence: TGTGCCAGCAGCACCCGACTAGCGGTGTCCTACAATGAGCAGTCCTTC. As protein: CASSTRLAVSYNEQSF.

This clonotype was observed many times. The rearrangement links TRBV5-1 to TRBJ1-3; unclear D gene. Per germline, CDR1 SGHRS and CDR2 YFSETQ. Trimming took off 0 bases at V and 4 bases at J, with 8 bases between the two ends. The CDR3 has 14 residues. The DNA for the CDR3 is TGCGCCAGCAGCTTGGTGGGATTCGGAAACACCATATATTTT. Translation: CASSLVGFGNTIYF.

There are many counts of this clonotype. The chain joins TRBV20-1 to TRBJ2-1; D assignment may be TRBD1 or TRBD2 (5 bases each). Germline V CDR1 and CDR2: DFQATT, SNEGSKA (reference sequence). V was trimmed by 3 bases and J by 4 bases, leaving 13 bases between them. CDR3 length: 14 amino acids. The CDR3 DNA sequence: TGCAGTGCTAGTCGAGGGACGGTTTACAATGAGCAGTTCTTC. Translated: CSASRGTVYNEQFF.

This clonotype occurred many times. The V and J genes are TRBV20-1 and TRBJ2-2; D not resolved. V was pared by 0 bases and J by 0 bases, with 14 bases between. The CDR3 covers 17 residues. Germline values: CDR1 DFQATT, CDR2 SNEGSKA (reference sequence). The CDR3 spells CSARDGRQRANTGELFF. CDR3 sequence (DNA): TGCAGTGCTAGAGATGGCAGGCAGCGCGCGAACACCGGGGAGCTGTTTTTT.

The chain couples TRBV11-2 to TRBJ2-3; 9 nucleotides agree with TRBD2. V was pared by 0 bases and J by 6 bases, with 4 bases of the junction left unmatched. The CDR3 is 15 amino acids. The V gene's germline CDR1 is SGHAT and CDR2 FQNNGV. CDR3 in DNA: TGTGCCAGCAGCTTAGATAGCGGGAGAGCCGATACGCAGTATTTT. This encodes CASSLDSGRADTQYF.

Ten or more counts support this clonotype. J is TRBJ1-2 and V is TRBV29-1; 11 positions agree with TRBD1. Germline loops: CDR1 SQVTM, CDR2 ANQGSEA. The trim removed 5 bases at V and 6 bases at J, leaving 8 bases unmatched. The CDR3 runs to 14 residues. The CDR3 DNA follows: TGCAGCGTTACCGAGCAGGACAGGGGGCATGGCTACACCTTC. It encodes CSVTEQDRGHGYTF. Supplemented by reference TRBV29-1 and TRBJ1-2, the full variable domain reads SAVISQKPSRDICQRGTSLTIQCQVDSQVTMMFWYRQQPGQSLTLIATANQGSEATYESGFVIDKFPISRPNLTFSTLTVSNMSPEDSSIYLCSVTEQDRGHGYTFGSGTRLTVV.

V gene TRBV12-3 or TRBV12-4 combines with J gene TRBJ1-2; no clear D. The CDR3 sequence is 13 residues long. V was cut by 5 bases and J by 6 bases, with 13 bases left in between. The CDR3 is CASSPSFADGYTF. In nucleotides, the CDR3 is TGTGCCAGCAGTCCCTCCTTTGCGGATGGCTACACCTTC.

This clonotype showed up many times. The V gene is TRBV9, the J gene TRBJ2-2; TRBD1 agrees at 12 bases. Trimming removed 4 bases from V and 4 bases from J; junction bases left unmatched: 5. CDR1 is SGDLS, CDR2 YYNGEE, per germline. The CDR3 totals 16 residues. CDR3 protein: CASSPWDRGPTGELFF. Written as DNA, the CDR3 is TGTGCCAGCAGCCCTTGGGACAGGGGGCCCACCGGGGAGCTGTTTTTT. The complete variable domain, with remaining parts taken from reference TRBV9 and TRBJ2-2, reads DSGVTQTPKHLITATGQRVTLRCSPRSGDLSVYWYQQSLDQGLQFLIQYYNGEERAKGNILERFSAQQFPDLHSELNLSSLELGDSALYFCASSPWDRGPTGELFFGEGSRLTVL.

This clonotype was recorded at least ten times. The CDR3 spells CASSQEDRATKLFF. CDR3 nucleotides: TGCGCCAGCAGCCAAGAGGACAGGGCGACCAAACTGTTTTTT. This chain links TRBV4-1 with TRBJ1-4, with 8 bases identical to TRBD1. The V segment lost 0 bases and the J segment 11 bases; nucleotides outside the gene matches: 5. CDR3 length equals 14 residues. Germline values: CDR1 MGHRA, CDR2 YSYEKL.

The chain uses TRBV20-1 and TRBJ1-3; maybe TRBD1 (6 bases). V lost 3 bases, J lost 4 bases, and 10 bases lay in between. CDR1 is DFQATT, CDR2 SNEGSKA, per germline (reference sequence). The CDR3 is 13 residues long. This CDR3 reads CSASRTAGNTIYF. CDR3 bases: TGCAGTGCTAGCAGGACAGCGGGAAACACCATATATTTT.

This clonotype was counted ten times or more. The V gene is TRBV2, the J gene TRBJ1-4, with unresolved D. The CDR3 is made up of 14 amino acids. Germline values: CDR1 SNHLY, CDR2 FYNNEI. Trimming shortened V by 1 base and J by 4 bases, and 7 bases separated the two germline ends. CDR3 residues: CASSEGRSNEKLFF. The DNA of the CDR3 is TGTGCCAGCAGTGAAGGCAGGAGTAATGAAAAACTGTTTTTT.

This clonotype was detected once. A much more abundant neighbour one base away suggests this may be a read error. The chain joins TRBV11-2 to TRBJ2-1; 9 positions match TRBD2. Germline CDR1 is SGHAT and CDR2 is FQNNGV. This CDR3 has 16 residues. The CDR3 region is CASSPRSAGGYNEQLF. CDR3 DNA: TGTGCCAGCAGTCCTCGATCAGCGGGAGGTTACAATGAGCAGCTCTTC. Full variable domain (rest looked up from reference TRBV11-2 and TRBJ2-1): EAGVAQSPRYKIIEKRQSVAFWCNPISGHATLYWYQQILGQGPKLLIQFQNNGVVDDSQLPKDRFSAERLKGVDSTLKIQPAKLEDSAVYLCASSPRSAGGYNEQLFGPGTRLTVL.

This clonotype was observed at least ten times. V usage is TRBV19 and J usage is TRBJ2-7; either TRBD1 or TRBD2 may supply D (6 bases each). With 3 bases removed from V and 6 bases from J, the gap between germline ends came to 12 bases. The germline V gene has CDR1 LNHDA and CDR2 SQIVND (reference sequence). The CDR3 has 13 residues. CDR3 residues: CASSMGAGIEQYF. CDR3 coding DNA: TGTGCCAGTAGTATGGGGGCGGGGATCGAGCAGTACTTC.

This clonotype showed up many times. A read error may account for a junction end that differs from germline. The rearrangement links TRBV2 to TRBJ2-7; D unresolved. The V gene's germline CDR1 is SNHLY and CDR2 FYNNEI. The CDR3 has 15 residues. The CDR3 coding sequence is TGTGCCAGCAGTGAAGTTATTGGGCCAACCTATGAGCAGTACTTC. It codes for CASSEVIGPTYEQYF.